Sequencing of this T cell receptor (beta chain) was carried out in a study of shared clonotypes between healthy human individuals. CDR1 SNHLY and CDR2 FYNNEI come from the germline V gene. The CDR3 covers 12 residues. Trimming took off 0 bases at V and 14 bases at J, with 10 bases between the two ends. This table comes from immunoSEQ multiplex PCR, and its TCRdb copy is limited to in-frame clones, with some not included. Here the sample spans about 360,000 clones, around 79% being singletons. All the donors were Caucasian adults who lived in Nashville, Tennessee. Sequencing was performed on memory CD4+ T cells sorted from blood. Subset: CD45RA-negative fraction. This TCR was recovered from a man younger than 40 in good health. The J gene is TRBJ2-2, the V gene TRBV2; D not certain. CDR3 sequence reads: CASSEAPTQLFF. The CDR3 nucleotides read TGTGCCAGCAGTGAAGCTCCGACCCAACTGTTTTTT. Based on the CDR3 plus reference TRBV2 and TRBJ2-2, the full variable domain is EPEVTQTPSHQVTQMGQEVILRCVPISNHLYFYWYRQILGQKVEFLVSFYNNEISEKSEIFDDQFSVERPDGSNFTLKIRSTKLEDSAMYFCASSEAPTQLFFGEGSRLTVL.